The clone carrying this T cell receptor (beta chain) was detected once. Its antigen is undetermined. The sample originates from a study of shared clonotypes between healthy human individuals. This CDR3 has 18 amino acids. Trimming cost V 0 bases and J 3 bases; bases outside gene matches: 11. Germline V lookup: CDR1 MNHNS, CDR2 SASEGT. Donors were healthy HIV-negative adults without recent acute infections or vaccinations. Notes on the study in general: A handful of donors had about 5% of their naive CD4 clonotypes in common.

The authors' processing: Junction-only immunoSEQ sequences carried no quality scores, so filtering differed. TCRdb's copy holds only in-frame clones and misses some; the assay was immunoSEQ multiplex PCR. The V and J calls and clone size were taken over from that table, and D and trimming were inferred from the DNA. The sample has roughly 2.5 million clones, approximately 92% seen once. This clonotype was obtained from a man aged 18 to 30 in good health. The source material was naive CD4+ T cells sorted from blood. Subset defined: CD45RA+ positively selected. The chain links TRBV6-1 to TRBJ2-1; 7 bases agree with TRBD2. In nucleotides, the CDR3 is TGTGCCAGCAGTGAAGCGTTTGGGGGGAGGGCGAACTACAATGAGCAGTTCTTC. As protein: CASSEAFGGRANYNEQFF.